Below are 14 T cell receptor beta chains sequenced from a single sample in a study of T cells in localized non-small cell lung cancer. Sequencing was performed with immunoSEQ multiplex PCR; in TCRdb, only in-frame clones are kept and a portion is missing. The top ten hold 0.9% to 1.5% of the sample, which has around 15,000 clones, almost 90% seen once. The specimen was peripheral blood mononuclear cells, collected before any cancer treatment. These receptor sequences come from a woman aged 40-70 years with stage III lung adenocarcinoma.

Here the CDR3 DNA reads TGTGCCAGCAGTTTCTATGGCTCACCTTACCAGTTCTTC. This sequence encodes CASSFYGSPYQFF. The chain couples TRBV6-6 to TRBJ2-1; no clear D. This CDR3 spans 13 amino acids. V lost 4 bases and J 13 bases, leaving 17 bases between the germline ends. Germline CDR1 reads MNHNY; CDR2 reads SVGAGI (reference sequence).

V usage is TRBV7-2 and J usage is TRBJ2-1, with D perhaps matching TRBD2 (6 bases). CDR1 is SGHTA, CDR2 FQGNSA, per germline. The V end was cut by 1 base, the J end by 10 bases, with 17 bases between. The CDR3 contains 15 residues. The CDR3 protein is CASSLDGVEGREQFF. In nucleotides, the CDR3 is TGTGCCAGCAGCTTAGACGGGGTGGAGGGGAGGGAGCAGTTCTTC.

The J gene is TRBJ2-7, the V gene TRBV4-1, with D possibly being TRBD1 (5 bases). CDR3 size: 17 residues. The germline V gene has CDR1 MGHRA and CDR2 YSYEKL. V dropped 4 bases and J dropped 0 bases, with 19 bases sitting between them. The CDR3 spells CASSRLLGVFSSYEQYF. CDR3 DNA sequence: TGCGCCAGCAGCCGATTATTAGGGGTTTTCAGCTCCTACGAGCAGTACTTC.

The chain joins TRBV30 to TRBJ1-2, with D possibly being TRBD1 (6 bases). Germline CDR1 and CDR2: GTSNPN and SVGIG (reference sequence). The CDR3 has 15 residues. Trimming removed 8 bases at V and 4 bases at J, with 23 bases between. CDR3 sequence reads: CASRDQGSFGYGYTF. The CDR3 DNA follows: TGTGCCAGCCGGGATCAGGGGTCTTTTGGCTATGGCTACACCTTC.

CDR3 sequence (DNA): TGTGCCAGTAGCGAGAGACTAGCGGCCTACAATGAGCAGTTCTTC. Amino acids: CASSERLAAYNEQFF. The rearrangement joins TRBV19 to TRBJ2-1, with 9 bases matching TRBD2. After removal of 6 bases from V and 2 bases from J, the junction contained 5 bases not matched to a gene. Germline V gives CDR1 LNHDA, CDR2 SQIVND (reference sequence). The CDR3 is 15 residues long.

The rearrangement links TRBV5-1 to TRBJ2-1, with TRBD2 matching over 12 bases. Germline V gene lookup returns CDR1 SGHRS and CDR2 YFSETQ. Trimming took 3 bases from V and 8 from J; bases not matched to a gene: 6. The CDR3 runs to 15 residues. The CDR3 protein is CASSSGLAGRDEQFF. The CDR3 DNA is TGCGCCAGCAGCTCCGGACTAGCGGGACGGGATGAGCAGTTCTTC.

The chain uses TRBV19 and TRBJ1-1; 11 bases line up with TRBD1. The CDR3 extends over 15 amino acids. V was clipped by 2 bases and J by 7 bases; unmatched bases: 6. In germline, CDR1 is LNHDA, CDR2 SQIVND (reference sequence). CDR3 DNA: TGTGCCAGTAGTATAAGGACAGGGGGCTGGGATGAAGCTTTCTTT. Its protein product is CASSIRTGGWDEAFF.

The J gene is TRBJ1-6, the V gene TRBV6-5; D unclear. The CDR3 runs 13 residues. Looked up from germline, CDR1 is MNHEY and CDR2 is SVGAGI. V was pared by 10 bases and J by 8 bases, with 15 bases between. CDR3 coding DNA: TGTGCCACAAGACGGACCCTTGATTCACCCCTCCACTTT. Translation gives CATRRTLDSPLHF.

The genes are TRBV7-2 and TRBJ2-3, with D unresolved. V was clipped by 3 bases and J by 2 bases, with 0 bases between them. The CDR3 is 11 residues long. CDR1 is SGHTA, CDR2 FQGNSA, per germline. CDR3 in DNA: TGTGCCAGCAGCTTCACAGATACGCAGTATTTT. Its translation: CASSFTDTQYF.

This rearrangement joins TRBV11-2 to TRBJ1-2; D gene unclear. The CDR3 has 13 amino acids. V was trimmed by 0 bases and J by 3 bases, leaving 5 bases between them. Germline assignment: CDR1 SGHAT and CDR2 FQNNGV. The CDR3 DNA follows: TGTGCCAGCAGCTTAGACGGCGACTATGGCTACACCTTC. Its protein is CASSLDGDYGYTF.

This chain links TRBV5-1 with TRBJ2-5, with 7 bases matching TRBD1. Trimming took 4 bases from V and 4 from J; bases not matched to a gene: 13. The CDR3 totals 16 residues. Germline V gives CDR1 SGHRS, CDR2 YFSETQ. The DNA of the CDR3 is TGCGCCAGCAGCCCAAAAACGACAGGGCCGCGAGAGACCCAGTACTTC. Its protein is CASSPKTTGPRETQYF.

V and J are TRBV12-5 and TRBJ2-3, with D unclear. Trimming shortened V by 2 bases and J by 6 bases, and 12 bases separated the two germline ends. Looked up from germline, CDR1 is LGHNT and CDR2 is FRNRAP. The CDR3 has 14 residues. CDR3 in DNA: TGTGCTAGTGGTTTGCAAAAACTTGGGGATACGCAGTATTTT. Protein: CASGLQKLGDTQYF.

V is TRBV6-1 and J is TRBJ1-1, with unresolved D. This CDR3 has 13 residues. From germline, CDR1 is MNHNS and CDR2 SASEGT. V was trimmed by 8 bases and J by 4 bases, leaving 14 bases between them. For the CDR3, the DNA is TGTGCCAGCGAGGTCTCCAGGCTCACTGAAGCTTTCTTT. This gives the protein CASEVSRLTEAFF.

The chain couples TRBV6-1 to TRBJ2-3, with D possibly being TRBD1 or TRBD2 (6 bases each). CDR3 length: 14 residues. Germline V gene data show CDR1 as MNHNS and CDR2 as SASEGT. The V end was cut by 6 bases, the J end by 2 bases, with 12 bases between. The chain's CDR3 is CASSNPGATDTQYF. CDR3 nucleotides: TGTGCCAGCAGCAACCCGGGGGCCACAGATACGCAGTATTTT.